A selection of T cell receptor beta chains follows, all from one sample in a study of T cells after posttransplantation cyclophosphamide. Generated by immunoSEQ multiplex PCR, the TCRdb table keeps only in-frame clones and is missing some. This sample has 28,000 or so clones; around 86% occur once, and the top ten carry roughly 3%. The material sequenced was PBMCs. The origin of the receptors is a man in his fifties or sixties. The CDR3 runs from the conserved cysteine through the conserved F or W. Fields, in order: clone size, D gene, J gene, V gene, CDR3 DNA, CDR3 protein. D genes are given only for firm matches. Clone size appears in some rows only: once, few, many, or a class for an expanded clone.

>.|.|TRBJ2-1|TRBV6-4
TGTGCCAGCAGTGTGGCAGGGCACAATGAGCAGTTCTTC
CASSVAGHNEQFF
>.|.|TRBJ1-2|TRBV29-1
TGCAGCGTGACATCTAACTATGGCTACACCTTC
CSVTSNYGYTF
>.|TRBD1|TRBJ2-5|TRBV5-1
TGCGCCAGCAGCTTCCAACCCTCCGGGACAGGGTACCAAGAGACCCAGTACTTC
CASSFQPSGTGYQETQYF
>.|TRBD2|TRBJ2-3|TRBV18
TGTGCCAGCTCACCAAAGCGGGCGGGAGGAGATACAGATACGCAGTATTTT
CASSPKRAGGDTDTQYF
>.|.|TRBJ2-1|TRBV4-1
TGCGCCAGCAGCCAAGAGGGTTTTCTAGGATCCTACAATGAGCAGTTCTTC
CASSQEGFLGSYNEQFF
>.|TRBD1|TRBJ2-2|TRBV11-3
TGTGCCAGCAGCCGGGACAGGGGAGGAACCGGGGAGCTGTTTTTT
CASSRDRGGTGELFF
>.|TRBD2|TRBJ2-7|TRBV19
TGTGCCAGTAGAACTAGCGGGAGGGCCAATTACGAGCAGTACTTC
CASRTSGRANYEQYF
>.|.|TRBJ2-5|TRBV6-1
TGTGCCAGCATTGAGGTGGGGGCCCAAGAGACCCAGTACTTC
CASIEVGAQETQYF
>.|.|TRBJ2-3|TRBV7-9
TGTGCCAGCAGCTTATCGGGAACAGATACGCAGTATTTT
CASSLSGTDTQYF
>few|TRBD1|TRBJ1-4|TRBV4-2
TGTGCCAGCAGCCCCGGGACAGGGGGCGAAGGCGATGAAAAACTGTTTTTT
CASSPGTGGEGDEKLFF
>once|.|TRBJ1-5|TRBV6-1
TGTGCCAGCAGTGAAGTTGGGGGGGGACTCAATCAGCCCCAGCATTTT
CASSEVGGGLNQPQHF
>.|.|TRBJ2-6|TRBV10-3
TGTGCCTCCGGAGGGCCTGGGGCCAACGTCCTGACTTTC
CASGGPGANVLTF
>once|TRBD1|TRBJ1-5|TRBV18
TGTGCCAGCTCACCACTCGGACAGGGTAGCAATCAGCCCCAGCATTTT
CASSPLGQGSNQPQHF
>.|TRBD2|TRBJ2-3|TRBV4-1
TGCGCCAGCAGCCCACTAGCGGAACCTACGCAGTATTTT
CASSPLAEPTQYF
>.|.|TRBJ2-2|TRBV7-3
TGTGCCAGCAGCAACAGGGCCTACACCGGGGAGCTGTTTTTT
CASSNRAYTGELFF
>.|TRBD1|TRBJ1-2|TRBV2
TGTGCCAGCACCGGGACAGGGGAAGGCTACACCTTC
CASTGTGEGYTF
>.|.|TRBJ2-3|TRBV5-1
TGCGCCAGCAGCGAGATGGGCGCAGATACGCAGTATTTT
CASSEMGADTQYF
>.|TRBD2|TRBJ2-1|TRBV25-1
TGTGCCAGCAGTGACCTAGCGGGGGCCTTAGGAAGTGAGCAGTTCTTC
CASSDLAGALGSEQFF
>.|TRBD1|TRBJ2-7|TRBV27
TGTGCCAGCAGTTTGAGACAGGGCCTATACGAGCAGTACTTC
CASSLRQGLYEQYF
>.|TRBD1|TRBJ2-1|TRBV2
TGTGCCACCCGGAGGGACAGGGAGTCCTACAATGAGCAGTTCTTC
CATRRDRESYNEQFF
>once|.|TRBJ2-7|TRBV5-4
TGTGCCAGCAGTCCCGACAGGAGCTCCTACGAGCAGTACTTC
CASSPDRSSYEQYF
>.|.|TRBJ1-4|TRBV6-6
TGTGCCAGCGGGCGGGGAATCTCCAATGAAAAACTGTTTTTT
CASGRGISNEKLFF
>.|.|TRBJ1-2|TRBV29-1
TGCAGCGTTGAAGTCGGTGTGCAGGGTTATGGCTACACCTTC
CSVEVGVQGYGYTF
>.|.|TRBJ2-5|TRBV30
TGTGCCTGGAGTGTAGGAATCCAGGGATGGGAGACCCAGTACTTC
CAWSVGIQGWETQYF
>.|.|TRBJ2-7|TRBV4-2
TGTGCCAGCAGTCACCTGATACAGGGACGTAGGGGTGACGAGCAGTACTTC
CASSHLIQGRRGDEQYF
>.|TRBD2|TRBJ2-1|TRBV2
TGTGCCAGCAGGGACCTGACAACAACTGGGACTAGCTTAGGCAATGAGCAGTTCTTC
CASRDLTTTGTSLGNEQFF
>.|.|TRBJ2-1|TRBV9
TGTGCCAGCAGCGGGGTGGGGGGTGAGCAGTTCTTC
CASSGVGGEQFF
>.|.|TRBJ1-1|TRBV7-9
TGTGCCAGCAGCTTAGTCAGGGGCGAAGGGACTGAAGCTTTCTTT
CASSLVRGEGTEAFF
>.|TRBD1|TRBJ1-1|TRBV6-5
TGTGCCAGCGGACAGGGTAGAGCTTTCTTT
CASGQGRAFF
>.|.|TRBJ1-3|TRBV7-2
TGTGCCAGCAGCTTAGGAGCAGGGGCTGGAAACACCATATATTTT
CASSLGAGAGNTIYF
>.|TRBD2|TRBJ2-7|TRBV28
TGTGCCAGCGGTCGGACTAGCTACGAGCAGTACTTC
CASGRTSYEQYF
>.|.|TRBJ1-2|TRBV4-3
TGCGCCAGCAGCCAAGAGGCGGGGGGCAACTATGGCTACACCTTC
CASSQEAGGNYGYTF
>.|.|TRBJ2-7|TRBV9
TGTGCCAGCAGCGTAGAATCGGGAGCGTCCTACGAGCAGTACTTC
CASSVESGASYEQYF
>.|TRBD1|TRBJ2-7|TRBV7-9
TGTGCCAGCAGCATGGGACAGGGGATCAACGAGCAGTACTTC
CASSMGQGINEQYF
>.|TRBD2|TRBJ2-5|TRBV15
TGTGCCACCAGCAGAGATTGGGGGGGAGAGACCCAGTACTTC
CATSRDWGGETQYF
>.|.|TRBJ2-7|TRBV15
TGTGCCACCAGCAGAGAGAGAGGGAATCTGAACGAGCAGTACTTC
CATSRERGNLNEQYF
>once|.|TRBJ1-2|TRBV11-3
TGTGCCAGCAGCCCGAGACAGAACTATGGCTACACCTTC
CASSPRQNYGYTF
>.|.|TRBJ1-1|TRBV20-1
TGCAGTGCTAAGGGAGGGGAAGCTTTCTTT
CSAKGGEAFF
>.|.|TRBJ1-2|TRBV5-4
TGTGCCAGCAGCCTAGAGAGGCCCCGGGACTATGGCTACACCTTC
CASSLERPRDYGYTF
>.|TRBD1|TRBJ2-7|TRBV19
TGTGCCAGTAGTACGGGACAGAGTTACGAGCAGTACTTC
CASSTGQSYEQYF
>.|TRBD2|TRBJ2-7|TRBV7-8
TGTGCCAGCAGCGCCTCACGACTAGCGATCTACGAGCAGTACTTC
CASSASRLAIYEQYF
>.|TRBD2|TRBJ2-7|TRBV6-1
TGTGCCAGCAGTTGGCGTGGGGGAGGGGAGCAGTACTTC
CASSWRGGGEQYF
>.|TRBD2|TRBJ2-1|TRBV4-1
TGCGCCAGCAGCTTTAGCGGGAGGGCCTACAATGAGCAGTTCTTC
CASSFSGRAYNEQFF
>once|.|TRBJ2-3|TRBV27
TGTGCCAGCGGCTACCTGGGAGGGGGAGGGACAGATACGCAGTATTTT
CASGYLGGGGTDTQYF
>.|TRBD1|TRBJ2-7|TRBV5-1
TGCGCCAGCAGAGCCGGGACAGGGGCGAACGAGCAGTACTTC
CASRAGTGANEQYF
>.|.|TRBJ1-1|TRBV14
TGTGCCAGCAGCCTCACTAAGCGACGGTTGGGCACTGAAGCTTTCTTT
CASSLTKRRLGTEAFF
>.|.|TRBJ2-5|TRBV7-7
TGTGCTAGCAGCTTGTCTAGGCAGGGGACCCAGTACTTC
CASSLSRQGTQYF
>.|.|TRBJ2-1|TRBV7-8
TGTGCCAGCAGGCGCTACAATGAGCAGTTCTTC
CASRRYNEQFF
>.|TRBD1|TRBJ1-6|TRBV14
TGTGCCAGCAGTATACGTCGGGACAGCTATTCACCCCTCCACTTT
CASSIRRDSYSPLHF
>.|TRBD1|TRBJ1-3|TRBV18
TGTGCCAGCTCACGGACAGGCACTGGAAACACCATATATTTT
CASSRTGTGNTIYF
>.|.|TRBJ2-7|TRBV11-2
TGTGCCAGCAGCTTAGATAAGGGAAGCGGCGAGCAGTACTTC
CASSLDKGSGEQYF